This T cell receptor beta chain is drawn from a study of T cells in Graves' hyperthyroidism and ophthalmopathy. Study results and limitations: Most thyroid clonotypes expanded above 0.001 were also detected in blood.

This clonotype was observed a handful of times. Its specificity is not known. There were TCR beta CDR3 regions amplified from RNA transcripts. HTBI primers were employed in a first-round RT-PCR of the TCR CDR3. TCRdb independently ran MiXCR on the multiplex PCR reads; one entry per CDR3 protein. The data show 640,000 or so distinct CDR3 sequences, with 12% to 15% seen just once and 6.5% to 9% held by the top ten. This CDR3 contains 16 residues. Trimming removed 5 bases from V and 4 bases from J, with 17 bases in between. Germline loops: CDR1 LGHNT, CDR2 FRNRAP. Fresh peripheral blood, around 11 ml of it, supplied the PBMCs.

The chain combines TRBV12-5 with TRBJ2-2, with D possibly matching TRBD1 (5 bases). The clonotype comes from a woman younger than 35 with Graves' ophthalmopathy. What was sequenced was blood. CDR3 nucleotide sequence: TGTGCTAGTGGTGCCCCTCGGCAGGGCACCACCGGGGAGCTGTTTTTT. Amino acid sequence: CASGAPRQGTTGELFF.